This TCR beta chain was observed in a study of human T cells and chemical hapten exposure. Study overall: Skin on the upper inner arm, 2 cm by 2 cm in size, was sensitized with 2% DPC.

As to time point: patch test 2, 6 weeks after DPC sensitization. The sample's treatment: therapeutic diphenylcyclopropenone sensitization with weekly scalp DPC. From germline, CDR1 is GTSNPN and CDR2 SVGIG (reference sequence). This CDR3 is 13 amino acids long. V shed 3 bases, J shed 5 bases, and the junction held 5 bases outside the gene matches. This clonotype was observed many times. What the library attached to individual cDNA molecules were unique molecular identifiers. Using its own MiXCR run on the RACE reads, TCRdb lists one record per CDR3 protein. In the table there are 65,000 to 95,000 distinct CDR3 sequences, less than 8.5% of which are singletons.

The V gene is TRBV30, the J gene TRBJ1-1; 8 bases match TRBD1. This clonotype was obtained from a woman under 40 with alopecia areata. Some clones in this sample may be carry-over from other donors' samples. Source: whole blood, taken in connection with sensitization to the hapten diphenylcyclopropenone (DPC). The CDR3 is CAWRDRVGTEAFF. The CDR3 DNA sequence: TGTGCCTGGAGGGACAGGGTCGGGACTGAAGCTTTCTTT.